This T cell receptor beta chain was identified in a study of cytomegalovirus exposure and HLA in healthy donors. V lost 11 bases to trimming and J lost 4 bases; unmatched junction nucleotides: 10. The V gene's germline CDR1 is MNHNY and CDR2 SVGAGI (reference sequence). The CDR3 consists of 14 residues. Both 60 Vbeta primers and 13 Jbeta primers went into the PCR. Only in-frame clones appear in the TCRdb table, and some are missing; sequencing was by immunoSEQ multiplex PCR. The repertoire holds 150,000 to 200,000 clones, with about 76% as singletons. The chain links TRBV6-6 to TRBJ2-7; the match to TRBD1 covers 11 bases. Sequencing was carried out using PBMCs. The clonotype originates from a male donor in good health and CMV-seropositive. The CDR3 protein is CAASRGQGVYEQYF. CDR3 nucleotides: TGTGCCGCGTCCCGGGGACAGGGGGTTTACGAGCAGTACTTC.